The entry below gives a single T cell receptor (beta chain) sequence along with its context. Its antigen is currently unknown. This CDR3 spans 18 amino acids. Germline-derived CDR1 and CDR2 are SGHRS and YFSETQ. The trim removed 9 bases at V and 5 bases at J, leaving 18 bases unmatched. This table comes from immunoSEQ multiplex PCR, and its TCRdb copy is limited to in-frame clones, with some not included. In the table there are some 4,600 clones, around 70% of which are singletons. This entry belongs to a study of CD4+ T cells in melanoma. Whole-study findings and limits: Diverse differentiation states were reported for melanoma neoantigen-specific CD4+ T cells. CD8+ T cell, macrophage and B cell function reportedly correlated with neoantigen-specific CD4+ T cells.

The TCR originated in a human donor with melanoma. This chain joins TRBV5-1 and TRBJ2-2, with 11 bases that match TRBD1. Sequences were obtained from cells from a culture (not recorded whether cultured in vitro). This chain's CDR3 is CANPGVWGQGGDTGELFF. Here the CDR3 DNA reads TGCGCCAACCCGGGGGTTTGGGGACAGGGGGGAGATACCGGGGAGCTGTTTTTT.